The clone carrying this T cell receptor (beta chain) was found a few times. Specified time point: patch test 1, 2 weeks after DPC sensitization. The treatment is: therapeutic diphenylcyclopropenone sensitization with weekly scalp DPC. The data were obtained in a study of human T cells and chemical hapten exposure. The wider study: Sensitization applied 2% DPC to around 2 cm by around 2 cm of upper inner arm skin. A patient group, mainly female, showed alopecia areata, totalis or universalis. Per-sample variation in TCR yield stemmed mainly from small pooled library volume differences.

This CDR3 is 15 amino acids long. Trimming removed 1 base from V and 1 base from J, with 10 bases in between. Germline V gives CDR1 MGHRA, CDR2 YSYEKL. Separate cDNA molecules received unique molecular identifiers, which the library attached to them. TCRdb re-called the RACE reads with MiXCR, one entry per CDR3 protein. The sample includes 75,000 to 90,000 distinct CDR3 sequences, 12% of them seen just once. The rearrangement uses TRBV4-1 and TRBJ1-1; D not certain. Sequences were derived from whole blood, sampled in connection with sensitization to the hapten diphenylcyclopropenone (DPC). The sequence came from a woman aged 55-75 years with alopecia areata. Some clones in this sample may be carry-over from other donors' samples. In DNA, the CDR3 is TGCGCCAGCAGCCAAGCCCCCCAAGGGAACACTGAAGCTTTCTTT. The encoded protein is CASSQAPQGNTEAFF.